The 8 T cell receptor beta chains presented below share a single source sample, sequenced in a study of PD-L1 blockade in urothelial cancer. Sequencing used immunoSEQ multiplex PCR; TCRdb keeps in-frame clones, though not all of them. Of 100,000 to 150,000 clones listed, approximately 84% are singletons. The time point: pretreatment peripheral blood. Sequenced here: PBMCs, sampled around atezolizumab (anti-PD-L1) treatment. The receptors come from a man aged 50-60 years with urothelial cancer.

With regard to this clone: Other DNA sequences in this specimen translate into the identical CDR3. This chain connects TRBV6-5 to TRBJ1-1; a possible D gene is TRBD1 (6 bases). Germline values: CDR1 MNHEY, CDR2 SVGAGI. The CDR3 has 14 amino acids. With 6 bases removed from V and 0 bases from J, the gap between germline ends came to 11 bases. CDR3 nucleotide sequence: TGTGCCAGCAGGCGTCAGGGGATGAACACTGAAGCTTTCTTT. It yields the protein CASRRQGMNTEAFF.

This chain joins TRBV11-2 and TRBJ2-7, with D unresolved. With 3 bases removed from V and 6 bases from J, the gap between germline ends came to 12 bases. The CDR3 is 13 residues long. CDR1 and CDR2 (germline): SGHAT, FQNNGV. CDR3 region: CASSFSSVGEQYF. The CDR3 region has the DNA TGTGCCAGCAGCTTTTCGTCGGTCGGCGAGCAGTACTTC.

This rearrangement joins TRBV5-1 to TRBJ2-1; 9 bases align to TRBD2. The germline V gene encodes CDR1 SGHRS and CDR2 YFSETQ. The CDR3 consists of 15 residues. Germline trimming cut 4 bases from V and 7 bases from J; bases unmatched to any gene: 9. This chain's CDR3 is CASSPAAGGGNEQFF. In nucleotides, the CDR3 is TGCGCCAGCAGCCCCGCAGCGGGAGGCGGTAATGAGCAGTTCTTC. The variable domain in full, with the rest retrieved from reference TRBV5-1 and TRBJ2-1, is KAGVTQTPRYLIKTRGQQVTLSCSPISGHRSVSWYQQTPGQGLQFLFEYFSETQRNKGNFPGRFSGRQFSNSRSEMNVSTLELGDSALYLCASSPAAGGGNEQFFGPGTRLTVL.

The chain uses TRBV18 and TRBJ2-7, with 7 nucleotides matching TRBD2. Germline assignment: CDR1 KGHSH and CDR2 LQKENI. Losses at the gene ends were 0 bases for V and 2 bases for J; bases not matched to a gene: 4. The CDR3 extends over 15 amino acids. CDR3 bases: TGTGCCAGCTCACCACCGGCCGGGGGGACCTACGAGCAGTACTTC. This translates into CASSPPAGGTYEQYF.

The chain uses TRBV28 and TRBJ2-1, with a weak D call TRBD2 (6 bases). This CDR3 is 16 amino acids long. With 3 bases removed from V and 2 bases from J, the gap between germline ends came to 14 bases. The germline CDR1 and CDR2 sequences are MDHEN and SYDVKM. The CDR3 DNA sequence: TGTGCCAGCAGTTTCAGAGCGGGCAGCCCCTACAATGAGCAGTTCTTC. Encoded protein: CASSFRAGSPYNEQFF.

This clone was detected only once. V and J are TRBV7-3 and TRBJ2-2; 9 bases are a match to TRBD2. This CDR3 has 15 residues. Germline-derived CDR1 and CDR2 are SGHTA and FQGTGA. Losses at the gene ends were 5 bases for V and 6 bases for J; bases not matched to a gene: 7. The CDR3 reads CASSPDSGSPGELFF. The CDR3 nucleotides read TGTGCCAGCAGCCCCGATAGCGGGAGCCCCGGGGAGCTGTTTTTT.

V gene TRBV2 combines with J gene TRBJ2-3, with D maybe TRBD1 (6 bases). The V gene's germline CDR1 is SNHLY and CDR2 FYNNEI. CDR3 length: 14 residues. Trimming shortened V by 10 bases and J by 1 base, and 15 bases separated the two germline ends. The CDR3 protein is CANKQGSRTDTQYF. The DNA for the CDR3 is TGTGCCAACAAACAGGGATCCCGCACAGATACGCAGTATTTT.

The chain recombines TRBV19 with TRBJ1-3; tentative D call: TRBD1 (5 bases). V lost 0 bases and J lost 4, with 22 bases in between. Looked up from germline, CDR1 is LNHDA and CDR2 is SQIVND (reference sequence). The CDR3 length is 19 residues. For the CDR3, the DNA is TGTGCCAGTAGTATAGATGCGGGACGGAAAAACGGGAGAGGAAACACCATATATTTT. Protein sequence: CASSIDAGRKNGRGNTIYF.